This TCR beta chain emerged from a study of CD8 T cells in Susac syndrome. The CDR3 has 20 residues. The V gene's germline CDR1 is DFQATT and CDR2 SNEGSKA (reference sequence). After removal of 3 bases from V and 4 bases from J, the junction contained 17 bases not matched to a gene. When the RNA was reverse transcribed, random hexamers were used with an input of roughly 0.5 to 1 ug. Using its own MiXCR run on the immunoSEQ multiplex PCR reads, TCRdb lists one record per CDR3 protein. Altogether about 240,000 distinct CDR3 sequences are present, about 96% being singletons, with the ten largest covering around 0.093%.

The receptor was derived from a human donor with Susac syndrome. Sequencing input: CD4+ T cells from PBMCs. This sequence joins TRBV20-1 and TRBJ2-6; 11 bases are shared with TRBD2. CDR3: CSARGTSGSSKPRGANVLTF. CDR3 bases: TGCAGTGCTAGGGGTACTAGCGGGAGTTCTAAGCCGCGAGGGGCCAACGTCCTGACTTTC.